The source of this T cell receptor beta chain is a study of blood T cell repertoires in COVID-19. TCRdb keeps only in-frame clones here, not all; method: immunoSEQ multiplex PCR. Here the sample spans more than 100,000 clones, 78% being singletons. V lost 5 bases, J lost 4 bases, and 11 bases stayed unmatched. This CDR3 contains 16 residues. Germline V gene lookup returns CDR1 MNHEY and CDR2 SVGEGT. Sequencing was performed on peripheral blood. The chain carries TRBV6-2 or TRBV6-3 and TRBJ2-3; TRBD1 aligns across 8 bases. The receptor's source is a man between 65 and 79 years old with acute or convalescent COVID-19. In DNA form, the CDR3 reads TGTGCCAGCAGTGGCTGGACAGGGAGATGGCCAGATACGCAGTATTTT. This codes for CASSGWTGRWPDTQYF.